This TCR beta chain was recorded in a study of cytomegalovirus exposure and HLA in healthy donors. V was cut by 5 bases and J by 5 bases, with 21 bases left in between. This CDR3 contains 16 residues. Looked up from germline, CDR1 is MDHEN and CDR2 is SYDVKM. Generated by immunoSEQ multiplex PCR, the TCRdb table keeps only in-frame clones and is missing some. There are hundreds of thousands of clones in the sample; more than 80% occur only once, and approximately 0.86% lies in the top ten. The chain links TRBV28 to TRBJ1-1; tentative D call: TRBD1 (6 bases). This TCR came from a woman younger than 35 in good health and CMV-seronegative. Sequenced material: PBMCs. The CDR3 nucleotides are TGTGCCAGCAGTCCACAAACCCCCGGGGGGCGGACTGAAGCTTTCTTT. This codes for CASSPQTPGGRTEAFF.